These 32 T cell receptor beta chains originate from one sample sequenced in a study of blood T cell repertoires in COVID-19. Using immunoSEQ multiplex PCR, the repertoire was profiled, and TCRdb retains in-frame clones only, with some absent. The sample consists of approximately 120,000 clones, 86% of them appearing once. The sequencing sample was made of peripheral blood. The receptor set was obtained from a woman aged 45 to 65 who had recovered from COVID-19.

The chain recombines TRBV11-2 with TRBJ2-2, with TRBD2 as a possible D gene (6 bases). V lost 3 bases and J lost 5, with 7 bases in between. The V gene's germline CDR1 is SGHAT and CDR2 FQNNGV. This CDR3 comprises 13 residues. The CDR3 DNA reads TGTGCCAGCAGCTTGGAGGGGACCGGGGAGCTGTTTTTT. It yields the protein CASSLEGTGELFF.

J is TRBJ2-1 and V is TRBV27, with 7 bases aligning to TRBD2. Trimming cost V 1 base and J 8 bases; bases outside gene matches: 8. Germline V gene data show CDR1 as MNHEY and CDR2 as SMNVEV (reference sequence). The length of the CDR3 is 15 residues. Here the CDR3 reads CASSLWGGPADEQFF. CDR3 nucleotides: TGTGCCAGCAGTTTATGGGGGGGTCCAGCGGATGAGCAGTTCTTC.

The rearrangement joins TRBV19 to TRBJ2-3, with 11 bases identical to TRBD2. The J segment lost 2 bases and the V segment lost 8 bases, leaving 6 bases of the junction unmatched. This CDR3 is built from 15 residues. CDR1 is LNHDA, CDR2 SQIVND, per germline (reference sequence). The CDR3 DNA sequence: TGTGCCAGTGCGAGACTAGCGGGACTCACAGATACGCAGTATTTT. It translates to CASARLAGLTDTQYF.

The chain uses TRBV18 and TRBJ2-2; 11 positions agree with TRBD2. The germline V gene encodes CDR1 KGHSH and CDR2 LQKENI. With 6 bases clipped from V and 2 bases from J, the junction kept 8 bases outside the gene matches. The CDR3 runs 17 residues. The CDR3 nucleotides read TGTGCCAGCTCGCCCGCTACTAGCGGGAGCAACACCGGGGAGCTGTTTTTT. This translates into CASSPATSGSNTGELFF.

This clone was counted a few times. The chain recombines TRBV3-1 (or the pseudogene TRBV3-2) with TRBJ2-1, with a tentative D call TRBD2 (6 bases). Trimming stripped 0 bases from V and 0 bases from J, with 12 bases between. Looked up from germline, CDR1 is LGHDT and CDR2 is YNNKEL (reference sequence). The CDR3 sequence is 17 residues long. The CDR3 DNA follows: TGTGCCAGCAGCCAAGATTTCGGGAGAAGCTCCTACAATGAGCAGTTCTTC. Translated, it gives CASSQDFGRSSYNEQFF.

In its sample, this clone was seen a few times. V and J are TRBV7-8 and TRBJ1-3; TRBD1 aligns across 8 bases. This CDR3 contains 14 residues. CDR1 is SGHVS and CDR2 is FQNEAQ in the germline V gene. With V trimmed by 6 bases and J by 3 bases, 4 bases remained unmatched. This chain's CDR3 is CASSPDRGGNTIYF. For the CDR3, the DNA is TGTGCCAGCAGTCCCGACAGGGGTGGAAACACCATATATTTT.

This clone has more than one count but fewer than ten. Additional DNA sequences in this sample encode the identical CDR3. The chain carries TRBV7-2 and TRBJ2-1, with 12 bases identical to TRBD2. CDR1 is SGHTA, CDR2 FQGNSA, per germline. V shed 2 bases and J 8 bases; nucleotides not matched to a gene: 4. The CDR3 sequence is 15 residues long. CDR3 protein: CASSLILAGGDEQFF. CDR3 nucleotides: TGTGCCAGCAGCTTAATTCTAGCGGGAGGGGATGAGCAGTTCTTC.

This clone appeared a single time. The gene calls are TRBV5-6 and TRBJ2-1; D is perhaps TRBD2 (5 bases). The CDR3 loop spans 16 amino acids. The germline V gene encodes CDR1 SGHDT and CDR2 YYEEEE. V lost 2 bases and J lost 1, with 13 bases in between. Here the CDR3 reads CASSFPVTNSYNEQFF. The DNA of the CDR3 is TGTGCCAGCAGCTTTCCCGTGACTAATTCCTACAATGAGCAGTTCTTC.

This sequence joins TRBV7-2 and TRBJ2-3; maybe TRBD1 (6 bases). V was trimmed by 5 bases and J by 5 bases, leaving 11 bases between them. The CDR3 is made up of 13 amino acids. Germline V CDR1 and CDR2: SGHTA, FQGNSA. The CDR3 DNA sequence: TGTGCCAGCAGCCAAGAACAGGGAGATACGCAGTATTTT. Translated, it gives CASSQEQGDTQYF.

The chain recombines TRBV2 with TRBJ2-3, with 7 bases identical to TRBD1. The CDR3 runs to 14 residues. Germline V gene data show CDR1 as SNHLY and CDR2 as FYNNEI. V lost 8 bases and J lost 8; bases outside the gene matches: 13. CDR3 loop: CASSGGIFSVTQYF. DNA of the CDR3: TGTGCCAGCTCAGGGGGTATCTTTAGTGTTACGCAGTATTTT. The variable domain in full, with the rest retrieved from reference TRBV2 and TRBJ2-3, is EPEVTQTPSHQVTQMGQEVILRCVPISNHLYFYWYRQILGQKVEFLVSFYNNEISEKSEIFDDQFSVERPDGSNFTLKIRSTKLEDSAMYFCASSGGIFSVTQYFGPGTRLTVL.

This clone was seen repeatedly, ten times or more. The chain couples TRBV5-1 to TRBJ2-3; 9 bases match TRBD2. Germline V lookup: CDR1 SGHRS, CDR2 YFSETQ. This CDR3 is built from 15 residues. Trimming cost V 6 bases and J 5 bases; bases outside gene matches: 10. CDR3 in DNA: TGCGCCAGCAAACGGGTTAGCGGGAGATTAGATACGCAGTATTTT. Its translation: CASKRVSGRLDTQYF. Full variable domain (outside the CDR3, taken from reference TRBV5-1 and TRBJ2-3): KAGVTQTPRYLIKTRGQQVTLSCSPISGHRSVSWYQQTPGQGLQFLFEYFSETQRNKGNFPGRFSGRQFSNSRSEMNVSTLELGDSALYLCASKRVSGRLDTQYFGPGTRLTVL.

The V gene is TRBV2, the J gene TRBJ2-2; maybe TRBD2 (5 bases). CDR1 SNHLY and CDR2 FYNNEI come from the germline V gene. Trimming pared 7 bases from V and 6 bases from J, leaving 15 bases between. The CDR3 is 14 residues long. CDR3 DNA: TGTGCCAGCACAAAGGGCACTAGGGCCGGGGAGCTGTTTTTT. Its translation is CASTKGTRAGELFF.

The V call is TRBV7-3, the J call TRBJ2-3; TRBD2 aligns across 7 bases. This CDR3 is 14 amino acids long. Germline trimming cut 2 bases from V and 6 bases from J; bases unmatched to any gene: 5. Germline CDR1 reads SGHTA; CDR2 reads FQGTGA. The CDR3 region has the DNA TGTGCCAGCAGCTTAGGGCTAGCGGCGGATACGCAGTATTTT. This sequence encodes CASSLGLAADTQYF.

This chain uses TRBV19 with TRBJ2-5; 8 bases fit TRBD1. In germline, CDR1 is LNHDA, CDR2 SQIVND (reference sequence). J was trimmed by 0 bases and V by 5 bases; bases with no gene match: 8. The CDR3 length is 16 residues. This CDR3 reads CASSRGTGTYQETQYF. As DNA, the CDR3 is TGTGCCAGTAGTCGAGGGACAGGAACGTACCAAGAGACCCAGTACTTC.

The chain is built from TRBV3-1 (or the pseudogene TRBV3-2) and TRBJ1-5; unclear D gene. The germline gives CDR1 LGHDT, CDR2 YNNKEL (reference sequence). Trimming stripped 1 base from V and 8 bases from J, with 12 bases between. The CDR3 sequence is 14 residues long. The CDR3 nucleotides read TGTGCCAGCAGCCAAGCGCGTTCTTGTAAGCCCCAGCATTTT. As protein: CASSQARSCKPQHF.

This clone was recorded once. This chain uses TRBV19 with TRBJ2-2, with D possibly being TRBD1 (5 bases). The CDR3 runs 15 residues. Germline CDR1 LNHDA, CDR2 SQIVND (reference sequence). Trimming pared 3 bases from V and 4 bases from J, leaving 12 bases between. In DNA, the CDR3 is TGTGCCAGTAGTATGGGCAGGGCATCCACCGGGGAGCTGTTTTTT. This sequence encodes CASSMGRASTGELFF.

This clone was seen only once. The chain links TRBV7-2 to TRBJ2-5; possible D gene TRBD2, 6 bases. V lost 3 bases and J lost 6, with 23 bases in between. The CDR3 loop spans 17 amino acids. Germline CDR1 SGHTA, CDR2 FQGNSA. The CDR3, as DNA: TGTGCCAGCAGCTTCACAACGATGCTTGGGACTTGGCAGACCCAGTACTTC. Encoded protein: CASSFTTMLGTWQTQYF.

This clone came up once. The same CDR3 can be traced to other DNA sequences in this sample. The chain combines TRBV18 with TRBJ2-5; weak D call: TRBD1 (6 bases). CDR3 length: 14 residues. Deletions cut 0 bases from V and 2 bases from J, with 7 bases between. Germline assignment: CDR1 KGHSH and CDR2 LQKENI. CDR3: CASSPPGQQETQYF. In DNA form, the CDR3 reads TGTGCCAGCTCACCACCGGGACAACAAGAGACCCAGTACTTC.

The rearrangement uses TRBV19 and TRBJ2-7, with TRBD1 matching 7 bases. Germline CDR1 reads LNHDA; CDR2 reads SQIVND (reference sequence). Unmatched junction bases numbered 2, after V lost 3 bases and J lost 3 bases. The CDR3 is made up of 13 amino acids. The DNA for the CDR3 is TGTGCCAGTAGTATCACAGGGGTCTACGAGCAGTACTTC. Amino acid sequence: CASSITGVYEQYF.

The chain links TRBV12-3 or TRBV12-4 to TRBJ2-5; weak D call: TRBD2 (5 bases). CDR3 size: 13 residues. Trimming stripped 6 bases from V and 0 bases from J, with 8 bases between. The CDR3 loop is CASSPGNQETQYF. CDR3 DNA: TGTGCCAGCAGCCCGGGGAACCAAGAGACCCAGTACTTC.

The chain joins TRBV11-3 to TRBJ2-1; 11 bases align to TRBD2. V was clipped by 3 bases and J by 15 bases; unmatched bases: 10. CDR1 SGHNT and CDR2 YENEEA come from the germline V gene. This CDR3 is 14 amino acids long. The CDR3 DNA follows: TGTGCCAGCAGCTTTGGGCTAGCGGGAGGTGATGGGTTCTTC. Translation: CASSFGLAGGDGFF.

The chain combines TRBV6-5 with TRBJ1-2; D may be TRBD1 (6 bases). Trimming left V 6 bases short and J 4 bases short, with 15 bases between. This CDR3 has 14 residues. CDR1 is MNHEY, CDR2 SVGAGI, per germline. CDR3 DNA: TGTGCCAGCAGGCCCGGACAGCCTGGCTATGGCTACACCTTC. Translating gives CASRPGQPGYGYTF.

The genes are TRBV3-1 (or the pseudogene TRBV3-2) and TRBJ1-2; 7 positions agree with TRBD1. CDR1 is LGHDT and CDR2 is YNNKEL in the germline V gene (reference sequence). The V gene end was trimmed by 0 bases and the J gene end by 2 bases; junction bases not matched to a gene: 15. This CDR3 is built from 19 residues. The CDR3 is CASSQDVRVRTGKNYGYTF. The DNA of the CDR3 is TGTGCCAGCAGCCAAGATGTGCGGGTTAGGACAGGAAAAAACTATGGCTACACCTTC.

The CDR3 region is CASSAGGTLEQYF. In nucleotides, the CDR3 is TGTGCCAGCAGCGCAGGCGGGACCCTCGAGCAGTACTTC. The chain couples TRBV7-9 to TRBJ2-7; perhaps TRBD2 as D (6 bases). CDR1 SEHNR and CDR2 FQNEAQ come from the germline V gene (reference sequence). This CDR3 contains 13 residues. Trimming cost V 5 bases and J 6 bases, with 14 bases left between them.

About this clone itself: This sample also contains other DNA sequences that code for the same CDR3. V usage is TRBV19 and J usage is TRBJ2-3; D remains unclear. V lost 1 base and J lost 5, with 4 bases in between. This CDR3 comprises 12 residues. From germline, CDR1 is LNHDA and CDR2 SQIVND (reference sequence). Written as DNA, the CDR3 is TGTGCCAGTAGTATAGGTCGAGATACGCAGTATTTT. Amino acids: CASSIGRDTQYF.

DNA for the CDR3: TGCAGCGTTGTCGTGGGCGGCTACACCTTC. Its protein product is CSVVVGGYTF. This chain links TRBV29-1 with TRBJ1-2, with D unresolved. Germline CDR1 reads SQVTM; CDR2 reads ANQGSEA. Trimming removed 4 bases from V and 8 bases from J, with 8 bases in between. The CDR3 consists of 10 residues.

The gene calls are TRBV29-1 and TRBJ2-1; TRBD1 is a possible D gene (6 bases). Germline V lookup: CDR1 SQVTM, CDR2 ANQGSEA. With 3 bases removed from V and 10 bases from J, the gap between germline ends came to 10 bases. This CDR3 has 11 amino acids. The CDR3 region has the DNA TGCAGCGTTGATAGGGGGTTAGAGCAGTTCTTC. It encodes CSVDRGLEQFF.

The gene calls are TRBV2 and TRBJ2-5; D is uncertain. Germline lookup yields CDR1 SNHLY and CDR2 FYNNEI. Trimming took 4 bases from V and 4 from J, leaving 19 bases between them. The CDR3 consists of 16 residues. CDR3 in DNA: TGTGCCAGCAGTGTATCGAGGCCTATAGGCCGAGAGACCCAGTACTTC. As protein: CASSVSRPIGRETQYF.

On this clone: Other DNA sequences in this sample translate to the same CDR3. The chain joins TRBV2 to TRBJ2-7; TRBD1 is a possible D gene (6 bases). The CDR3 length is 14 residues. The V end was cut by 2 bases, the J end by 3 bases, with 11 bases between. Germline CDR1 reads SNHLY; CDR2 reads FYNNEI. The CDR3 DNA follows: TGTGCCAGCAGTGAACAGGGGTACGGCTACGAGCAGTACTTC. Translated: CASSEQGYGYEQYF.

CDR3 residues: CACPTGGPGGYTF. DNA for the CDR3: TGTGCCTGCCCTACGGGAGGCCCCGGTGGCTACACCTTC. This chain uses TRBV30 with TRBJ1-2; the D is unclear. The germline V and J ends were trimmed by 6 bases and 7 bases, with 18 bases remaining between them. The CDR3 contains 13 residues. Per the germline V gene, CDR1 is GTSNPN and CDR2 is SVGIG (reference sequence).

The gene calls are TRBV24-1 and TRBJ2-7, with D maybe TRBD1 (5 bases). CDR3 length equals 15 residues. The germline V gene encodes CDR1 KGHDR and CDR2 SFDVKD. Trimming removed 4 bases from V and 0 bases from J, with 12 bases in between. In DNA, the CDR3 is TGTGCCACCAGTGACCCCAGGGCTAGCTCCTACGAGCAGTACTTC. Residues: CATSDPRASSYEQYF.

This chain joins TRBV27 and TRBJ2-7; 8 nucleotides align to TRBD1. V shed 3 bases and J 5 bases; nucleotides not matched to a gene: 6. This CDR3 is 14 amino acids long. Per the germline V gene, CDR1 is MNHEY and CDR2 is SMNVEV (reference sequence). In nucleotides, the CDR3 is TGTGCCAGCAGTTTGGACAGGGTCAAGGACGAGCAGTACTTC. Amino acid sequence: CASSLDRVKDEQYF.